A selection of T cell receptor beta chains follows, all from one sample in a study of blood T cell repertoires in COVID-19. Method: immunoSEQ multiplex PCR; TCRdb's copy keeps in-frame clones and lacks some. The table records about 390,000 clones, approximately 89% of them present only once. Sample: peripheral blood. The receptors stem from an older woman with COVID-19, enrolled during active disease. CDR3s include the opening cysteine and the closing phenylalanine or tryptophan. D genes are given only for firm matches. Clone size is shown for a subset of rows, as once, few, many or a class of expanded clone.

clone_size j_call v_call d_call cdr3_length cdr3_nt cdr3_aa
- TRBJ2-7 TRBV9 - 15 TGTGCCAGCAGCCAAGGGGGACACGGGACCTACGAGCAGTACTTC CASSQGGHGTYEQYF
- TRBJ1-1 TRBV7-3 - 13 TGTGCCAGCAGCCGGGATTTGGGCACTGAAGCTTTCTTT CASSRDLGTEAFF
many TRBJ1-1 TRBV3-1/TRBV3-2 - 13 TGTGCCAGCAGCCCCCGGGGGGTCACTGAAGCTTTCTTT CASSPRGVTEAFF
- TRBJ2-6 TRBV13 - 15 TGTGCCAGCAGCTTAGTAGCATCTGGGGCCAACGTCCTGACTTTC CASSLVASGANVLTF
- TRBJ2-4 TRBV15 - 14 TGTGCCACCAGTCCAGGGCAGGCCAAAAACATTCAGTACTTC CATSPGQAKNIQYF
few TRBJ2-3 TRBV9 - 17 TGTGCCAGCAGCGTAGCTGAGGGGGGGAGCAGCACAGATACGCAGTATTTT CASSVAEGGSSTDTQYF
once TRBJ1-2 TRBV30 TRBD1 12 TGTGCCTGGGCCGGGACAGTTTATGGCTACACCTTC CAWAGTVYGYTF
- TRBJ1-1 TRBV15 TRBD1 15 TGTGCCACCAGCAGAGAACAGGGGAAGGACACTGAAGCTTTCTTT CATSREQGKDTEAFF
- TRBJ2-5 TRBV6-5 TRBD1 13 TGTGCCAGCAGGGCAGGGGGTACAGAGACCCAGTACTTC CASRAGGTETQYF
- TRBJ1-2 TRBV7-6 TRBD1 12 TGTGCCAGCGGACAGGCGCTCTATGGCTACACCTTC CASGQALYGYTF
- TRBJ2-5 TRBV23-1 TRBD2 16 TGCGCCAGCATCCTATCGGGCGCTAGCGGTGAAGAGACCCAGTACTTC CASILSGASGEETQYF
- TRBJ2-2 TRBV7-9 - 16 TGTGCCAGCAGCGAAACCGGGACAAGGAACACCGGGGAGCTGTTTTTT CASSETGTRNTGELFF
- TRBJ2-7 TRBV28 TRBD1 15 TGTGCCAGCAGTTTAAGACCCCAGGGGGCCTACGAGCAGTACTTC CASSLRPQGAYEQYF
- TRBJ1-2 TRBV3-1/TRBV3-2 - 13 TGTGCCAGCAGTACAGGGCTTCACTATGGCTACACCTTC CASSTGLHYGYTF
- TRBJ2-1 TRBV7-3 - 15 TGTGCCAGCAGCTTATCAACCGGGACAATAAGTGAGCAGTTCTTC CASSLSTGTISEQFF
- TRBJ1-4 TRBV11-2 - 16 TGTGCCAGCAGCTTGGAGCCCCGGGGGACTAATGAAAAACTGTTTTTT CASSLEPRGTNEKLFF
- TRBJ1-6 TRBV7-2 - 15 TGTGCCAGCAGCGCGGTGAGCTCCTATAATTCACCCCTCCACTTT CASSAVSSYNSPLHF
- TRBJ2-5 TRBV7-3 TRBD2 15 TGTGCCAGCAGCTTAACGCCCAGCGGGGGACAGACCCAGTACTTC CASSLTPSGGQTQYF
- TRBJ2-1 TRBV7-9 TRBD1 15 TGTGCCAGCAGCCTGGACAGGAGCGCTTACAATGAGCAGTTCTTC CASSLDRSAYNEQFF
- TRBJ1-3 TRBV18 - 13 TGTGCCAGCTCACGAGGGCGAGAAAACACCATATATTTT CASSRGRENTIYF
- TRBJ2-3 TRBV7-3 TRBD2 16 TGTGCCAGCAGCTTAGTGGGAAGCGGGGGAACAGATACGCAGTATTTT CASSLVGSGGTDTQYF
- TRBJ1-1 TRBV5-1 TRBD1 15 TGCGCCAGCAGCAGACAGGGACCGCTGAACACTGAAGCTTTCTTT CASSRQGPLNTEAFF
- TRBJ2-7 TRBV18 TRBD1 15 TGTGCCAGCTCACCTCCCGGGACAGGGGTTGGCGAGCAGTACTTC CASSPPGTGVGEQYF
- TRBJ1-1 TRBV5-5 TRBD1 13 TGTGCCAGCAGCGGGGACAGGAACACTGAAGCTTTCTTT CASSGDRNTEAFF